This TCR beta chain was sequenced for a study of blood T cell repertoires in COVID-19. Participants had their cohort set by participant-reported clinical history. Germline V lookup: CDR1 SGHAT, CDR2 FQDESV (reference sequence). There are 13 residues in the CDR3. V was shortened by 2 bases and J by 1 base, with 6 bases between the two germline ends. Produced via immunoSEQ multiplex PCR; TCRdb's table is partial and in-frame only. Among around 230,000 clones listed, over 80% were seen once. The chain has TRBV11-1 and TRBJ2-7; D call uncertain. This clonotype was obtained from a man in his late teens or twenties with acute COVID-19. Input material: PBMCs or T cells enriched from blood (not recorded which). Here the CDR3 reads CASSLQNSYEQYF. Written as DNA, the CDR3 is TGTGCCAGCAGCTTACAGAATTCCTACGAGCAGTACTTC. Using reference TRBV11-1 and TRBJ2-7 for the parts outside the CDR3, the full variable domain is EAEVAQSPRYKITEKSQAVAFWCDPISGHATLYWYRQILGQGPELLVQFQDESVVDDSQLPKDRFSAERLKGVDSTLKIQPAELGDSAMYLCASSLQNSYEQYFGPGTRLTVT.